This TCR beta chain was sequenced in a study of post-analysis software for immune sequencing data. CDR1 is SGHRS, CDR2 YFSETQ, per germline. V dropped 4 bases and J dropped 3; count of bases not matched to a gene: 7. The CDR3 loop spans 17 amino acids. Of note for this clonotype: The antigen remains undetermined.

Libraries were made from TCR beta cDNA, and they carried unique molecular identifiers. TCRdb processed the PCR reads anew with MiXCR; each CDR3 protein has one entry. The profile covers more than 500,000 distinct CDR3 sequences, with approximately 31% appearing a single time and approximately 6% taken by the ten largest. Findings of the study overall: Patients showed TRBV5-6, TRBV5-1 and TRBV20-1 among about five TRBV segments more frequent than in controls.

The specimen sequenced was blood. J is TRBJ2-3 and V is TRBV5-1; 14 nucleotides align to TRBD2. This TCR was recovered from a girl aged 2-17 years with multiple sclerosis. The CDR3 region has the DNA TGCGCCAGCAGCAGCCTGACTAGCGGGGGGGCAACAGATACGCAGTATTTT. Translated: CASSSLTSGGATDTQYF.